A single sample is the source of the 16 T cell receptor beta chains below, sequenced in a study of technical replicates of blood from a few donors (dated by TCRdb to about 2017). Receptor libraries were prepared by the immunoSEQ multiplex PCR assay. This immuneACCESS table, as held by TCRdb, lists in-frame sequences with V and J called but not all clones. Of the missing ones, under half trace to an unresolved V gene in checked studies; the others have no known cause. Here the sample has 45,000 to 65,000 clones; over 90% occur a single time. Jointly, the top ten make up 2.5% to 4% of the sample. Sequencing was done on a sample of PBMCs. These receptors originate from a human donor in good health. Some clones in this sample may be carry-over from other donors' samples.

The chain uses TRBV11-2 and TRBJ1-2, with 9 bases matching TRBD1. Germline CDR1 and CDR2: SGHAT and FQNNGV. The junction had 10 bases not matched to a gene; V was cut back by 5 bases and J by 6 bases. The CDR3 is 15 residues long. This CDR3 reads CASSLGNTGGHGYTF. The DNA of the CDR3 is TGTGCCAGCAGCCTCGGAAACACAGGGGGCCATGGCTACACCTTC.

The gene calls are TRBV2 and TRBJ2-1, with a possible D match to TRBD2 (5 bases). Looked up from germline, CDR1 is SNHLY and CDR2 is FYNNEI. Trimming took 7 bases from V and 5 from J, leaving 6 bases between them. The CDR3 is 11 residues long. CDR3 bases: TGTGCCAGCACTAGCAACAATGAGCAGTTCTTC. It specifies CASTSNNEQFF.

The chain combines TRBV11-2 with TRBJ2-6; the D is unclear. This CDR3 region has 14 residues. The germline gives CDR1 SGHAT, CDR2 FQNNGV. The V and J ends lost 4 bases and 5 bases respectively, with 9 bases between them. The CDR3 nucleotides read TGTGCCAGCAGCTCCCCGGTCTGGGCCAACGTCCTGACTTTC. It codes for CASSSPVWANVLTF.

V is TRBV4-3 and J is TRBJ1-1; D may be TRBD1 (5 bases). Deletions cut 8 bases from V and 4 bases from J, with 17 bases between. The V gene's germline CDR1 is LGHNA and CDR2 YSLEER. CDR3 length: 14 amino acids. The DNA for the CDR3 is TGCGCCAGCTCCCAACGAAGGGGTAGCACTGAAGCTTTCTTT. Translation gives CASSQRRGSTEAFF.

The CDR3 here is CASTIRPGGTEAFF. CDR3 sequence (DNA): TGTGCCAGTACGATAAGGCCGGGGGGCACTGAAGCTTTCTTT. The V call is TRBV19, the J call TRBJ1-1, with D possibly matching TRBD1 (5 bases). Between the trimmed V and J ends, which lost 7 bases and 4 bases, there was a span of 16 bases. Germline V gives CDR1 LNHDA, CDR2 SQIVND (reference sequence). The CDR3 length is 14 residues.

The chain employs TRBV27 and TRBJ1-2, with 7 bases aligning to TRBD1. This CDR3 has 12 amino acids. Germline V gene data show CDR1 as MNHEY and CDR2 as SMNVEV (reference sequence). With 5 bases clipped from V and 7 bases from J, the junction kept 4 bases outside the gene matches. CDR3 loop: CASSRQGSGYTF. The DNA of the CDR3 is TGTGCCAGCAGTAGACAGGGTAGTGGCTACACCTTC.

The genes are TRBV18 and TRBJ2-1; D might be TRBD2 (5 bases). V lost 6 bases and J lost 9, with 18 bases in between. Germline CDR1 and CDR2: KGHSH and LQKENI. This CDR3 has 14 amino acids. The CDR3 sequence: CASSPSRGASEQFF. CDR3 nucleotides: TGTGCCAGCTCTCCCTCTCGGGGAGCTAGTGAGCAGTTCTTC.

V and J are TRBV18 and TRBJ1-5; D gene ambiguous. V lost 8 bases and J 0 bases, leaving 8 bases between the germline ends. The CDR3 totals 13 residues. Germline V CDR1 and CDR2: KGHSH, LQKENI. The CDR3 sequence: CASAGFSNQPQHF. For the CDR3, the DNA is TGTGCCAGCGCGGGGTTTAGCAATCAGCCCCAGCATTTT.

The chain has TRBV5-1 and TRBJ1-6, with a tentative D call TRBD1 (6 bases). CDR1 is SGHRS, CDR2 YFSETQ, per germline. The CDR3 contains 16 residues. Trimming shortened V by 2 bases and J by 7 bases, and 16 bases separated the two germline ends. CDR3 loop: CASSFADPGQNSPLHF. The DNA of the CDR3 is TGCGCCAGCAGCTTTGCCGACCCGGGACAAAATTCACCCCTCCACTTT.

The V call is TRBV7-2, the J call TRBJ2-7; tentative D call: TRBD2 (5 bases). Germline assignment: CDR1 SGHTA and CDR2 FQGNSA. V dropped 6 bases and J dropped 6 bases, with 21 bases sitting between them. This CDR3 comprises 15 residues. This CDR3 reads CASRNEGRSSGEQYF. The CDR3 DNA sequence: TGTGCCAGCAGAAACGAAGGACGCTCCAGCGGCGAGCAGTACTTC. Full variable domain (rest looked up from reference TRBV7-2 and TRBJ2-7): GAGVSQSPSNKVTEKGKDVELRCDPISGHTALYWYRQSLGQGLEFLIYFQGNSAPDKSGLPSDRFSAERTGGSVSTLTIQRTQQEDSAVYLCASRNEGRSSGEQYFGPGTRLTVT.

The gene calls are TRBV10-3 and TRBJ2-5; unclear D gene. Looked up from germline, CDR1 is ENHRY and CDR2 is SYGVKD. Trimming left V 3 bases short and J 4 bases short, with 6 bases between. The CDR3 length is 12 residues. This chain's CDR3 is CAISELRETQYF. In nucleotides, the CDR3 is TGTGCCATCAGTGAATTGAGAGAGACCCAGTACTTC.

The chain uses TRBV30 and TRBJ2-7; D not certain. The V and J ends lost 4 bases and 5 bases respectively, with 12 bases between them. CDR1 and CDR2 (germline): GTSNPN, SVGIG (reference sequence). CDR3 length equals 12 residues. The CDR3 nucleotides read TGTGCCTGGACAGAACTGAGCGACGAGCAGTACTTC. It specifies CAWTELSDEQYF.

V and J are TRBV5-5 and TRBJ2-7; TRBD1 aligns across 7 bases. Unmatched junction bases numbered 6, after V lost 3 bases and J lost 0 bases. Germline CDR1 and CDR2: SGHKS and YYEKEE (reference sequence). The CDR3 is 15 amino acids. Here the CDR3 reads CASSSYGDSSYEQYF. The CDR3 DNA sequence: TGTGCCAGCAGCTCTTATGGGGACAGCTCCTACGAGCAGTACTTC.

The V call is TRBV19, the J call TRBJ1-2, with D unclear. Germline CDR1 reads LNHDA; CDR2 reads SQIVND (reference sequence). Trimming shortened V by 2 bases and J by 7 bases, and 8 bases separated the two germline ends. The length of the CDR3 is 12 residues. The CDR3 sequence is CASSIPGGGYTF. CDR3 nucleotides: TGTGCCAGTAGTATACCAGGTGGTGGCTACACCTTC.

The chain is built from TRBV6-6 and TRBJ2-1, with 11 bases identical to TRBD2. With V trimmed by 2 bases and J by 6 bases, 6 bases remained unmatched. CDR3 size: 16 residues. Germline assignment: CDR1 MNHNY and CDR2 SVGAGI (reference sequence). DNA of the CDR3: TGTGCCAGCAGTTACCCCACTAGCGGGAGTTCCAATGAGCAGTTCTTC. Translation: CASSYPTSGSSNEQFF.

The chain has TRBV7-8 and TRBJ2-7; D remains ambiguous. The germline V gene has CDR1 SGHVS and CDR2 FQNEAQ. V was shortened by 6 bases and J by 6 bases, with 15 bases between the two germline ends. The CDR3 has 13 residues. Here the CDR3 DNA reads TGTGCCAGCAGTCTGGGCCGGCAGAGCGAGCAGTACTTC. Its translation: CASSLGRQSEQYF.